The 17 T cell receptor beta chains listed next were all sequenced from one sample in a study of radiotherapy plus CTLA-4 blockade in lung cancer. The protocol was immunoSEQ multiplex PCR, while the TCRdb copy is restricted to in-frame clones and leaves out a portion. Of tens of thousands of clones in the sample, around 79% are singletons; the top ten hold over 6.5%. The source was peripheral blood, collected from a patient treated with radiotherapy plus ipilimumab. Receptor source: a human donor with non-small cell lung cancer who had a complete response to radiotherapy plus ipilimumab.

This clone was detected a few times. The rearrangement links TRBV11-3 to TRBJ2-5, with TRBD2 matching 8 bases. Germline V lookup: CDR1 SGHNT, CDR2 YENEEA. The CDR3 extends over 15 amino acids. J lost 3 bases, V lost 5 bases, and 8 bases had no gene match. This chain's CDR3 is CASSVSGTREETQYF. For the CDR3, the DNA is TGTGCCAGCAGCGTCTCCGGGACTAGGGAAGAGACCCAGTACTTC.

V and J are TRBV5-1 and TRBJ1-1; TRBD1 is a possible D gene (5 bases). This CDR3 comprises 16 residues. Trimming removed 4 bases at V and 3 bases at J, with 19 bases between. Germline CDR1 SGHRS, CDR2 YFSETQ. The CDR3: CASSPSLGGGDTEAFF. The CDR3 nucleotides read TGCGCCAGCAGCCCCTCTCTAGGAGGAGGGGACACTGAAGCTTTCTTT.

Worth noting for this clone: Other DNA variants within this sample encode the same CDR3. Written as DNA, the CDR3 is TGTGCCAGCAGGGGGTTAGGACAGGCACGGAGTCAGCCCCAGCATTTT. It encodes CASRGLGQARSQPQHF. The chain has TRBV27 and TRBJ1-5; 7 nucleotides match TRBD1. The CDR3 sequence is 16 residues long. Trimming cost V 6 bases and J 6 bases; bases outside gene matches: 14. Per the germline V gene, CDR1 is MNHEY and CDR2 is SMNVEV (reference sequence).

The V call is TRBV7-2, the J call TRBJ2-1; 7 bases are shared with TRBD2. J was trimmed by 2 bases and V by 7 bases; bases with no gene match: 8. Germline assignment: CDR1 SGHTA and CDR2 FQGNSA. The CDR3 is 15 residues long. The CDR3 sequence is CASTPGGSAYNEQFF. For the CDR3, the DNA is TGTGCCAGCACCCCGGGCGGGAGCGCCTACAATGAGCAGTTCTTC.

This chain joins TRBV4-1 and TRBJ2-1, with 9 positions matching TRBD2. V lost 0 bases to trimming and J lost 7 bases; unmatched junction nucleotides: 10. In germline, CDR1 is MGHRA, CDR2 YSYEKL. CDR3 length: 17 amino acids. The CDR3 bases are TGCGCCAGCAGCCAAGATCGGCTAGCGGGGTCAATGAATGAGCAGTTCTTC. This encodes CASSQDRLAGSMNEQFF.

In its sample, this clone was seen once. The chain employs TRBV10-3 and TRBJ1-1; D remains unclear. V was clipped by 4 bases and J by 1 base, with 7 bases between them. This CDR3 spans 13 amino acids. Germline CDR1 is ENHRY and CDR2 is SYGVKD. The CDR3 DNA reads TGTGCCATCAGTGTTGCGGGGAACACTGAAGCTTTCTTT. The encoded protein is CAISVAGNTEAFF.

This clone was picked up one time. The chain links TRBV5-6 to TRBJ1-5; no firm D call. In germline, CDR1 is SGHDT, CDR2 YYEEEE. The CDR3 loop spans 16 amino acids. The germline V and J ends were trimmed by 0 bases and 5 bases, with 15 bases remaining between them. CDR3 sequence: CASSLEAGPPDQPQHF. CDR3 DNA sequence: TGTGCCAGCAGCTTGGAAGCAGGTCCACCTGATCAGCCCCAGCATTTT.

The genes are TRBV5-4 and TRBJ2-7; 8 bases fit TRBD1. V lost 1 base, J lost 3 bases, and 6 bases stayed unmatched. The CDR3 spans 15 residues. Germline V gene sequence: CDR1 SGHNT, CDR2 YYREEE (reference sequence). The CDR3 reads CASSLSWTGIYEQYV. The CDR3 coding sequence is TGTGCCAGCAGCTTGTCGTGGACAGGGATCTACGAGCAGTACGTC.

The chain couples TRBV7-2 to TRBJ2-3; 7 bases agree with TRBD1. CDR3 length: 14 residues. Germline V CDR1 and CDR2: SGHTA, FQGNSA. Trimming removed 5 bases from V and 6 bases from J; junction bases left unmatched: 8. The CDR3 DNA reads as TGTGCCAGCAGCCGGCCAGGGGGTTTGGATACGCAGTATTTT. It is translated as CASSRPGGLDTQYF.

This chain links TRBV28 with TRBJ2-7, with D unresolved. V was shortened by 1 base and J by 9 bases, with 7 bases between the two germline ends. The CDR3 runs to 11 residues. Germline values: CDR1 MDHEN, CDR2 SYDVKM. Written as DNA, the CDR3 is TGTGCCAGCAGTTTATTCGGGTCGCAGTACTTC. Translation gives CASSLFGSQYF.

The chain carries TRBV5-6 and TRBJ1-1; the match to TRBD1 covers 7 bases. The ends lost 2 bases at V and 4 bases at J; junction bases unmatched: 8. Per germline, CDR1 SGHDT and CDR2 YYEEEE. This CDR3 comprises 15 residues. In DNA, the CDR3 is TGTGCCAGCAGCTTCTTAGACAGGGACGGCACTGAAGCTTTCTTT. This sequence encodes CASSFLDRDGTEAFF.

This chain uses TRBV7-9 with TRBJ1-4; 9 bases fit TRBD1. Germline V gene sequence: CDR1 SEHNR, CDR2 FQNEAQ (reference sequence). The CDR3 has 14 amino acids. J gave up 7 bases and V 4 bases, and 4 bases lay outside the gene matches. CDR3 DNA sequence: TGTGCCAGCAGCTCAGACAGGGGGAGTGAAAAACTGTTTTTT. It is translated as CASSSDRGSEKLFF.

CDR3 coding DNA: TGTGCCAGCAGCTACAGGGGGGGCACCACAGATACGCAGTATTTT. It translates to CASSYRGGTTDTQYF. The chain recombines TRBV7-6 with TRBJ2-3; D is possibly TRBD1 (8 bases). Germline V gives CDR1 SGHVS, CDR2 FNYEAQ. The length of the CDR3 is 15 residues. Trimming stripped 4 bases from V and 2 bases from J, with 13 bases between.

The V call is TRBV7-9, the J call TRBJ2-3; 12 bases align to TRBD2. Trimming at V came to 2 bases and at J to 1 base, leaving 4 bases not matched to a gene. Germline lookup yields CDR1 SEHNR and CDR2 FQNEAQ (reference sequence). The CDR3 totals 17 residues. The CDR3 region is CASSLSRLAGGTDTQYF. CDR3 nucleotide sequence: TGTGCCAGCAGCTTATCGCGACTAGCGGGGGGCACAGATACGCAGTATTTT.

This rearrangement joins TRBV10-3 to TRBJ1-1; D gene ambiguous. Trimming left V 2 bases short and J 7 bases short, with 11 bases between. CDR3 length equals 13 residues. Germline lookup yields CDR1 ENHRY and CDR2 SYGVKD. The CDR3 bases are TGTGCCATCAGTGAGGCACAGCGGCTTGAAGCTTTCTTT. The encoded protein is CAISEAQRLEAFF.

This chain uses TRBV10-1 with TRBJ2-3, with 10 bases lining up with TRBD2. The CDR3 covers 19 residues. The ends lost 2 bases at V and 1 base at J; junction bases unmatched: 12. Germline V CDR1 and CDR2: WNHNN, SYGVQD (reference sequence). The CDR3 region is CASSERTSGLRSGTDTQYF. The CDR3 DNA follows: TGCGCCAGCAGTGAGAGGACTAGCGGCCTCCGGTCCGGCACAGATACGCAGTATTTT.

The chain uses TRBV19 and TRBJ1-4; D not resolved. V gave up 5 bases and J gave up 13 bases, with 11 bases separating them. The CDR3 contains 11 residues. Per the germline V gene, CDR1 is LNHDA and CDR2 is SQIVND (reference sequence). The CDR3 sequence is CASSRFMRLFF. The CDR3 bases are TGTGCCAGTAGTCGGTTCATGCGACTGTTTTTT.